This TCR beta chain emerged from a study of shared clonotypes between healthy human individuals. On the study more broadly: A couple of women and a few men aged 18 to 49 made up the donors. General observations from the study: Memory subsets generally showed smaller estimated richness than naive subsets did. Generation probability values for non-shared clonotypes were lower than those for clonotypes shared by all four donors.

Healthy adults negative for HIV, lacking recent acute infections or vaccinations, served as donors. Produced via immunoSEQ multiplex PCR; TCRdb's table is partial and in-frame only. Found here are around 720,000 clones, 55% to 85% of them singletons; the top ten hold more than 1.5%. A remark on this clone: The antigen is unknown. The sample has other DNA sequences that encode this CDR3 too.

The trim removed 0 bases at V and 2 bases at J, leaving 2 bases unmatched. The V gene's germline CDR1 is SGHRS and CDR2 YFSETQ. This CDR3 is built from 15 residues. The chain has TRBV5-1 and TRBJ2-3, with TRBD2 matching 8 bases. The material sequenced was memory CD4+ T cells sorted from blood. Subset defined: CD45RA-negative fraction. The TCR comes from a young woman in good health. The CDR3 DNA is TGCGCCAGCAGCTTGGTACTAGCGGACACAGATACGCAGTATTTT. It encodes CASSLVLADTDTQYF.